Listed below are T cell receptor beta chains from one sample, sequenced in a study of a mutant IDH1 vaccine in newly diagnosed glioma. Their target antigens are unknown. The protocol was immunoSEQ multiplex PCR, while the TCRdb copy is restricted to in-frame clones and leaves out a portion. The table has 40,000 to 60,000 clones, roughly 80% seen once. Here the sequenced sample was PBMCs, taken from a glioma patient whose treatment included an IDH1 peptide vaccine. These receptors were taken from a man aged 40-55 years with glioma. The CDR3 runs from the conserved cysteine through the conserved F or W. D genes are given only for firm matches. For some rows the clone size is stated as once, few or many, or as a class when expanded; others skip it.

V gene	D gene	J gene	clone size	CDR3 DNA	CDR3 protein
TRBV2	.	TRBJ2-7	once	TGTGCCAGCAGGCAGGGTTCCGAGCAGTACTTC	CASRQGSEQYF
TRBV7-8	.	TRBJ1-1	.	TGTGCCAGCAGCTTTGCGGACGGTAACACTGAAGCTTTCTTT	CASSFADGNTEAFF
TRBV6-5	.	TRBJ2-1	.	TGTGCCAGCAGTTACTCCCCGGACAGTGGTTACAATGAGCAGTTCTTC	CASSYSPDSGYNEQFF
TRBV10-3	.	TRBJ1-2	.	TGTGCCATCAGTGAGTCGGGAAATGGCTACACCTTC	CAISESGNGYTF
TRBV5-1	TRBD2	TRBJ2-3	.	TGCGCCAGCAGCTTGGGTGCTAGCGGTCCAGATACGCAGTATTTT	CASSLGASGPDTQYF
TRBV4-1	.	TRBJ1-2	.	TGCGCCAGCAGCCAAGGACCAGGCAGGGGTTCAGGCTACACCTTC	CASSQGPGRGSGYTF
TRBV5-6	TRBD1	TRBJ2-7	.	TGTGCCAGCAGCTGGGGGACAGGGTGGGTGGAGCAGTACTTC	CASSWGTGWVEQYF
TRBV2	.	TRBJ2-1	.	TGTGCCAGCAGTGAATACAGGGTACGGCAGTTCTTC	CASSEYRVRQFF
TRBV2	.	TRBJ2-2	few	TGTGCCAGCAGTGTAGGCAGGAACACCGGGGAGCTGTTTTTT	CASSVGRNTGELFF
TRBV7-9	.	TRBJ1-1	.	TGTGCCAGCAGCTTAGCTGAGCGGGTAGGCACTGAAGCTTTCTTT	CASSLAERVGTEAFF
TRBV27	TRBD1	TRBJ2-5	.	TGTGCCAGCAGTCCCTTAAGGCGGGGACAGGGGGTTGGAGAGACCCAGTACTTC	CASSPLRRGQGVGETQYF
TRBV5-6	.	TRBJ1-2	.	TGTGCCAGCAGCCTGGAGGACAGACCCTTGTATGGCTACACCTTC	CASSLEDRPLYGYTF
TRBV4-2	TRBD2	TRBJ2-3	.	TGTGCCAGCAGCCAACCTGGACTAGCGGGGTGGTCAGATACGCAGTATTTT	CASSQPGLAGWSDTQYF
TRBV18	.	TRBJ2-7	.	TGTGCCAGCTCACCCGGACAATCCTACGAGCAGTACTTC	CASSPGQSYEQYF
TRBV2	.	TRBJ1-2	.	TGTGCCAGCAGTCGGGAGACGGCAGGGGAGGGCTACACCTTC	CASSRETAGEGYTF
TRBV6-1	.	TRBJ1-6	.	TGTGCCAGCAGTGACCCCCCTGGACTCCTTTATAATTCACCCCTCCACTTT	CASSDPPGLLYNSPLHF
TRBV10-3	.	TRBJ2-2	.	TGTGCCATCAGTGGTACGGCCACCACCGGGGAGCTGTTTTTT	CAISGTATTGELFF
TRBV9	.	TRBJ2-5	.	TGTGCCAGCAGCGGGGGGGTACAAGAGACCCAGTACTTC	CASSGGVQETQYF
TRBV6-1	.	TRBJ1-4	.	TGTGCCAGCAGGGGGTCGGGAGAAAAACTGTTTTTT	CASRGSGEKLFF
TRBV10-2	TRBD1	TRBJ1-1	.	TGCGCCAGCAGAAACGGGGACAGGGGACGCGCTTTCTTT	CASRNGDRGRAFF
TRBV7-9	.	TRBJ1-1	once	TGTGCCAGCAGCTCTAGGGGGGGGGTCACTGAAGCTTTCTTT	CASSSRGGVTEAFF
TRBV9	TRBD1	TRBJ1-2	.	TGTGCCAGCAGCCCAAAAGCTACAGGGGACTATGGCTACACCTTC	CASSPKATGDYGYTF
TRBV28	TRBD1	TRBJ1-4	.	TGTGCCAGCAGCAAGGGACAGGGTATGGAAAAACTGTTTTTT	CASSKGQGMEKLFF
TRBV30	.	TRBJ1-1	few	TGTGCCTGGAGTGGGGGGATGAACACTGAAGCTTTCTTT	CAWSGGMNTEAFF